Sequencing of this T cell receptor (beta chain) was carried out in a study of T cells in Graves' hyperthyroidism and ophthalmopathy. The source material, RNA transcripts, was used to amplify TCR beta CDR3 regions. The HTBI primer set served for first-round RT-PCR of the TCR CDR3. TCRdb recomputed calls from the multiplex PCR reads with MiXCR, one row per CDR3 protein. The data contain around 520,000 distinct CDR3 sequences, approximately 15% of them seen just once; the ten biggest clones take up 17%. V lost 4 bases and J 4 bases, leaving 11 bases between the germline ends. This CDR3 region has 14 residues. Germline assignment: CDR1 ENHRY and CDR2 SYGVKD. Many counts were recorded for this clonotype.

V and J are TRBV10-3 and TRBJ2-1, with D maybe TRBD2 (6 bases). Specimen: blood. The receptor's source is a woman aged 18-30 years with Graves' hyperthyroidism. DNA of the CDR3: TGTGCCATCAGTGGGGCGGAGGGGTACAATGAGCAGTTCTTC. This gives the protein CAISGAEGYNEQFF.